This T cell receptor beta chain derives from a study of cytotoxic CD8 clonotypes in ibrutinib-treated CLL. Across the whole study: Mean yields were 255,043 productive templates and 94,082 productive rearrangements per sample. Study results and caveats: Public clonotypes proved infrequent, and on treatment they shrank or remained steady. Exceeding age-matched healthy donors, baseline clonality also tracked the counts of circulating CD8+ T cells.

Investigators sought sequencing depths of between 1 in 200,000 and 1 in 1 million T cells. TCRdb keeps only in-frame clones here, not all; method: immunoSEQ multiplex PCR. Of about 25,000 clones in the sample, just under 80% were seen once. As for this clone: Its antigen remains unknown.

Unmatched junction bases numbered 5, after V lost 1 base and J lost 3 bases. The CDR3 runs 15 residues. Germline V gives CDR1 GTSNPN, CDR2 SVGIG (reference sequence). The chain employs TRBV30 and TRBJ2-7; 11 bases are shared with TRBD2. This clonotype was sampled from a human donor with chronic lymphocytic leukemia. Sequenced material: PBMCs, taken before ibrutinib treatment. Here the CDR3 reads CAWSGAGTSGYEQYF. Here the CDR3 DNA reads TGTGCCTGGAGTGGAGCCGGGACTAGCGGCTACGAGCAGTACTTC.